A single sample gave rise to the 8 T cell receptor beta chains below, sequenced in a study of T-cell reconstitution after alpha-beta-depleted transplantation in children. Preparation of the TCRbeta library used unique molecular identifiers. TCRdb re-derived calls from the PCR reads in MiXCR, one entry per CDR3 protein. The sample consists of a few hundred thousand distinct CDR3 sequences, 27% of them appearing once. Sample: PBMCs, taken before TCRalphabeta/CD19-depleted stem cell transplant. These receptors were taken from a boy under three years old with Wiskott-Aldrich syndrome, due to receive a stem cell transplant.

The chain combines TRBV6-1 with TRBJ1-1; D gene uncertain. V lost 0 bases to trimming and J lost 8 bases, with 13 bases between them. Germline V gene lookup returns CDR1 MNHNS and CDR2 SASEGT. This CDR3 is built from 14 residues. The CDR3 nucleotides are TGTGCCAGCAGTGAAGCCCTCGGGGTTACCGAAGCTTTCTTT. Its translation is CASSEALGVTEAFF.

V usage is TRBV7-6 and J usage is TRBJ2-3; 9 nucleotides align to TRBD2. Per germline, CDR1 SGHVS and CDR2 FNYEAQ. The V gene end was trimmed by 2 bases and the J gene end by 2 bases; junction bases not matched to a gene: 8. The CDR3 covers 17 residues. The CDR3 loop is CASSLYSSGALTDTQYF. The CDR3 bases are TGTGCCAGCAGCTTATACTCTAGCGGGGCCCTCACAGATACGCAGTATTTT.

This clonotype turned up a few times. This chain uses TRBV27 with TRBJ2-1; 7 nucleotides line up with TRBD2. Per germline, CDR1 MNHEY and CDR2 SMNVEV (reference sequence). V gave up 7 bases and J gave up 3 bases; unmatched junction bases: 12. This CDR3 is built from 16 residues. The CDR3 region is CASMGPSGKDYNEQFF. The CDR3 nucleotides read TGTGCCAGCATGGGGCCCAGCGGGAAGGACTACAATGAGCAGTTCTTC.

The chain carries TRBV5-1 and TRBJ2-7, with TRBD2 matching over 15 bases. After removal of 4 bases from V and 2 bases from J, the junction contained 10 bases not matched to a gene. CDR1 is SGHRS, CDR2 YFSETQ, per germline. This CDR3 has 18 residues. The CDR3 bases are TGCGCCAGCAGCAGGGGACTAGCGGGAGGTCTAACAGCCTACGAGCAGTACTTC. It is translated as CASSRGLAGGLTAYEQYF.

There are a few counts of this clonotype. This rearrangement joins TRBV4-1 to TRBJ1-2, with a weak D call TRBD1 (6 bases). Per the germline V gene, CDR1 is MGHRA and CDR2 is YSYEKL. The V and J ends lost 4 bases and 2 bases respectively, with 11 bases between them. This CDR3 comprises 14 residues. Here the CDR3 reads CASSPIRGNYGYTF. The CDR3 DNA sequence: TGCGCCAGCAGCCCGATTAGGGGGAACTATGGCTACACCTTC.

In DNA form, the CDR3 reads TGTGCCAGTAGTATTAAGAGTACCTACGAGCAGTACTTC. Its protein product is CASSIKSTYEQYF. The V gene is TRBV19, the J gene TRBJ2-7; D not resolved. The CDR3 is 13 amino acids. CDR1 is LNHDA, CDR2 SQIVND, per germline (reference sequence). V dropped 3 bases and J dropped 2 bases, with 8 bases sitting between them.

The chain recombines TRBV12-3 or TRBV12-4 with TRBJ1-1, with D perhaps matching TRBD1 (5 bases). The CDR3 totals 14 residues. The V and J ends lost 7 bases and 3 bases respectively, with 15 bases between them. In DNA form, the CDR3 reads TGTGCCAGCACCGTGACCAAGGGGTACACTGAAGCTTTCTTT. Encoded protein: CASTVTKGYTEAFF.

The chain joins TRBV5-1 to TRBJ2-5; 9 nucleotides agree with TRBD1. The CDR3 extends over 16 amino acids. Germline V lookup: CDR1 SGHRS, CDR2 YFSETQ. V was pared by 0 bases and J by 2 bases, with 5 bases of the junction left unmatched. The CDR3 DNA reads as TGCGCCAGCAGCTTGGTCGGGACAGGGAGTCAAGAGACCCAGTACTTC. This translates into CASSLVGTGSQETQYF.